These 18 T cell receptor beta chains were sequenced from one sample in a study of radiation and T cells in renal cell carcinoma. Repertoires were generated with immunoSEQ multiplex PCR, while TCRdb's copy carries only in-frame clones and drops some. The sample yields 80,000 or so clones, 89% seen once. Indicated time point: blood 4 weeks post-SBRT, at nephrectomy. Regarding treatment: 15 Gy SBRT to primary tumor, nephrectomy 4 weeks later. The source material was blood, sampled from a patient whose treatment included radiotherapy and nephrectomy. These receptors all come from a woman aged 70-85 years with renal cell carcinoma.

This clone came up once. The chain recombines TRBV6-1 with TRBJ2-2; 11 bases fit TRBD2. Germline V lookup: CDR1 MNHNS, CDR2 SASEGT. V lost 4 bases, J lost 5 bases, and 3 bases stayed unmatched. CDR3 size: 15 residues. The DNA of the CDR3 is TGTGCCAGCAGTGTGGTAGCGGGGGGGACCGGGGAGCTGTTTTTT. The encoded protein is CASSVVAGGTGELFF.

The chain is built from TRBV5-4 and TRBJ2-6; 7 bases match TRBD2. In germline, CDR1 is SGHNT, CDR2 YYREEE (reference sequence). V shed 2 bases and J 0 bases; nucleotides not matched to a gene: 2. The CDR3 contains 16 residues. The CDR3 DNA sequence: TGTGCCAGCAGCTTTTGGACTAGCTCTGGGGCCAACGTCCTGACTTTC. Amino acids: CASSFWTSSGANVLTF.

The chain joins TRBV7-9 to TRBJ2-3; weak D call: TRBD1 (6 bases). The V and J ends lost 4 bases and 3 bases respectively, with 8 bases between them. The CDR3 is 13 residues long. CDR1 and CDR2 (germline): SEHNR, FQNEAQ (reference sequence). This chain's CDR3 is CASSSRGTDTQYF. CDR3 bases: TGTGCCAGCAGCTCGAGGGGGACAGATACGCAGTATTTT.

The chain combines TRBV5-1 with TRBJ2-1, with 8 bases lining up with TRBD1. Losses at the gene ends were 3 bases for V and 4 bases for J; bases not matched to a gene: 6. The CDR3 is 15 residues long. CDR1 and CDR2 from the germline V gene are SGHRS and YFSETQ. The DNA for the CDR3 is TGCGCCAGCAGCTCCGATCAGGGGGCGTACAATGAGCAGTTCTTC. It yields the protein CASSSDQGAYNEQFF.

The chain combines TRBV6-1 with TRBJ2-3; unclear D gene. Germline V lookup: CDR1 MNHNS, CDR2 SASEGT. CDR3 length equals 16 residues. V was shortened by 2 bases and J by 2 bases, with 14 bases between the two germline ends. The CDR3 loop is CASSETQPGPTDTQYF. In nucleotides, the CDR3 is TGTGCCAGCAGTGAAACCCAGCCGGGTCCCACAGATACGCAGTATTTT.

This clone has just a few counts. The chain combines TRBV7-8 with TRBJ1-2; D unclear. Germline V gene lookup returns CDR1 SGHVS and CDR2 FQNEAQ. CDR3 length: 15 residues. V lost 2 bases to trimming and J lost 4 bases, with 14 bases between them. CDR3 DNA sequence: TGTGCCAGCAGCTTATTTGTCAGCAACGTCTATGGCTACACCTTC. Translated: CASSLFVSNVYGYTF.

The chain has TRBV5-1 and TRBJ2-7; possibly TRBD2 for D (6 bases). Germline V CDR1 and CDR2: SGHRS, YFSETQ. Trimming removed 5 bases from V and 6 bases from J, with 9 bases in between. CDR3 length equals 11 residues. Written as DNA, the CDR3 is TGCGCCAGCAGACGGGAGACCGAGCAGTACTTC. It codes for CASRRETEQYF.

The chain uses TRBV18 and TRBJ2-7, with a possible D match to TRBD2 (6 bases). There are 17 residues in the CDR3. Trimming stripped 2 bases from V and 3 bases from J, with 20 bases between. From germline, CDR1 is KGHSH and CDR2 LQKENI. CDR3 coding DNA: TGTGCCAGCTCACCATGGTCTGGCGGGGCGGAACGCTACGAGCAGTACTTC. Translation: CASSPWSGGAERYEQYF.

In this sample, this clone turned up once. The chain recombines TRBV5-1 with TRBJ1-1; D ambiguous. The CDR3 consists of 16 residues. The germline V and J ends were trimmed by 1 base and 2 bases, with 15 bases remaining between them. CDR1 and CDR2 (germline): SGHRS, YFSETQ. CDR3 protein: CASSLTTRRFNTEAFF. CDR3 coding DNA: TGCGCCAGCAGCTTGACTACCCGACGGTTTAACACTGAAGCTTTCTTT.

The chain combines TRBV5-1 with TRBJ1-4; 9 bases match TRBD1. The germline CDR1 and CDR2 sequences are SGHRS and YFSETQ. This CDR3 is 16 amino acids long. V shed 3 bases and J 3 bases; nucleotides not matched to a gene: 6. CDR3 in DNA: TGCGCCAGCAGCTCCACAGGGGGCGAGCCTAATGAAAAACTGTTTTTT. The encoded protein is CASSSTGGEPNEKLFF.

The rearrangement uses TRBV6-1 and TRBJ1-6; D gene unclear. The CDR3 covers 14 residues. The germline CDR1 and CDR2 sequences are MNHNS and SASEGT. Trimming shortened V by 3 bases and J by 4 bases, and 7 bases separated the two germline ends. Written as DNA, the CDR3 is TGTGCCAGCAGTGAGAGAGGGTATAATTCACCCCTCCACTTT. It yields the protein CASSERGYNSPLHF.

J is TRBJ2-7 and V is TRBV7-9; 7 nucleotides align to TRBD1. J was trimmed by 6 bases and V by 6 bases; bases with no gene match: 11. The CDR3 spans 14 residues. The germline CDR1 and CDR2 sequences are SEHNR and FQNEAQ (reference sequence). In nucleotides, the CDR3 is TGTGCCAGCAGACGAACAGGGGATGGGCTCGAGCAGTACTTC. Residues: CASRRTGDGLEQYF. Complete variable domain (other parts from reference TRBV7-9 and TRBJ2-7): DTGVSQNPRHKITKRGQNVTFRCDPISEHNRLYWYRQTLGQGPEFLTYFQNEAQLEKSRLLSDRFSAERPKGSFSTLEIQRTEQGDSAMYLCASRRTGDGLEQYFGPGTRLTVT.

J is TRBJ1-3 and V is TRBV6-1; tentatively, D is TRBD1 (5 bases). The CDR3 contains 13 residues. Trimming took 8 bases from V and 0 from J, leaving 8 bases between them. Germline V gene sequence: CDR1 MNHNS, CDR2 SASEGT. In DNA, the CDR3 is TGTGCCAGCGAGGGGTACTCTGGAAACACCATATATTTT. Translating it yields CASEGYSGNTIYF.

The CDR3 nucleotides read TGTGCCATCAGATCGACGGAAGGCTACACCTTC. It encodes CAIRSTEGYTF. The chain has TRBV10-3 and TRBJ1-2, with D unclear. This CDR3 has 11 amino acids. Germline assignment: CDR1 ENHRY and CDR2 SYGVKD. Trimming took off 6 bases at V and 8 bases at J, with 10 bases between the two ends.

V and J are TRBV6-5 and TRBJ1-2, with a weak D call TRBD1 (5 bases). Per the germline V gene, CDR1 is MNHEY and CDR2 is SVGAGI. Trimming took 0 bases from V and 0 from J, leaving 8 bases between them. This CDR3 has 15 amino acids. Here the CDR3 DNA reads TGTGCCAGCAGTTACTCGGGGGGAGCTAACTATGGCTACACCTTC. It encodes CASSYSGGANYGYTF.

The CDR3 is CASSNKESGGRQETQYF. CDR3 nucleotides: TGTGCCAGCAGCAATAAGGAAAGCGGGGGGCGACAAGAGACCCAGTACTTC. V is TRBV21-1 and J is TRBJ2-5; TRBD2, the table's D call, lacks a check against the DNA. TRBV21-1 is assigned pseudogene status. The CDR3 runs 17 residues.

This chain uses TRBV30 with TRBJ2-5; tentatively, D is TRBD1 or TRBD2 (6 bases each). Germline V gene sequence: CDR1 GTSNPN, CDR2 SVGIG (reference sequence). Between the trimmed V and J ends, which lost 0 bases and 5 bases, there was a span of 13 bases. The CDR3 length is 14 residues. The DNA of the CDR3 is TGTGCCTGGAGTGTGATAGGGGGGTCGGAGACCCAGTACTTC. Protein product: CAWSVIGGSETQYF.

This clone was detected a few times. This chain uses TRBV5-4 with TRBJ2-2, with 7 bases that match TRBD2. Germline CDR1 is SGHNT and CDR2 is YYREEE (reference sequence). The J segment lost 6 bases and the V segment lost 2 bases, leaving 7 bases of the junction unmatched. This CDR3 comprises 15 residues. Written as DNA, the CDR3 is TGTGCCAGCAGCTTTAGGGGCGGGGGACCCGGGGAGCTGTTTTTT. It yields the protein CASSFRGGGPGELFF.